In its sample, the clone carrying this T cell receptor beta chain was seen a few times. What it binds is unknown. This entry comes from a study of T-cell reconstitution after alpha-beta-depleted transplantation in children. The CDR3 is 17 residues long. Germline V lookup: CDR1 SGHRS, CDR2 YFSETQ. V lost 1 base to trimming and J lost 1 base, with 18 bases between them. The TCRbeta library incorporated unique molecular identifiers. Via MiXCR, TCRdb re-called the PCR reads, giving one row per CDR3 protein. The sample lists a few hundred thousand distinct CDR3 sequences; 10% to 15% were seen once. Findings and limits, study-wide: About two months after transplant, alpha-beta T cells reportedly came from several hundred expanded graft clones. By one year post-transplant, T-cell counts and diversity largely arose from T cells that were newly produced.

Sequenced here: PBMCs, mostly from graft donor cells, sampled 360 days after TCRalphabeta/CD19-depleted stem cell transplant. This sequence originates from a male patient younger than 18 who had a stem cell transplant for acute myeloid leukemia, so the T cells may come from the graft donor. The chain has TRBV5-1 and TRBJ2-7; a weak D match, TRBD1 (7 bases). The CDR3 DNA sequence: TGCGCCAGCAGCTTGTCGGTTTCGGGGGACAGTTCCTACGAGCAGTACTTC. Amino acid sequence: CASSLSVSGDSSYEQYF.